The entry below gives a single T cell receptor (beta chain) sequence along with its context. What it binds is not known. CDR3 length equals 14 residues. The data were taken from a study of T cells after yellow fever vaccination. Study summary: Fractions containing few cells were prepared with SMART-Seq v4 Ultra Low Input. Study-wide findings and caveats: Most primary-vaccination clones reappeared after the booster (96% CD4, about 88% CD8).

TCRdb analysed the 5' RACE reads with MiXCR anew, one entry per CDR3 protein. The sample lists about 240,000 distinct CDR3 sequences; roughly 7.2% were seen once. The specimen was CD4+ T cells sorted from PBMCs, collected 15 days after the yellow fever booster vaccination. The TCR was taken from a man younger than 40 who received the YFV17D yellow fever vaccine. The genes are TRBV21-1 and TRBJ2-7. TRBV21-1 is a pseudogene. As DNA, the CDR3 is TGTGCCAGCAGCAAGAGGGCGTCGCTCTACGAGCAGTACTTC. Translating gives CASSKRASLYEQYF.